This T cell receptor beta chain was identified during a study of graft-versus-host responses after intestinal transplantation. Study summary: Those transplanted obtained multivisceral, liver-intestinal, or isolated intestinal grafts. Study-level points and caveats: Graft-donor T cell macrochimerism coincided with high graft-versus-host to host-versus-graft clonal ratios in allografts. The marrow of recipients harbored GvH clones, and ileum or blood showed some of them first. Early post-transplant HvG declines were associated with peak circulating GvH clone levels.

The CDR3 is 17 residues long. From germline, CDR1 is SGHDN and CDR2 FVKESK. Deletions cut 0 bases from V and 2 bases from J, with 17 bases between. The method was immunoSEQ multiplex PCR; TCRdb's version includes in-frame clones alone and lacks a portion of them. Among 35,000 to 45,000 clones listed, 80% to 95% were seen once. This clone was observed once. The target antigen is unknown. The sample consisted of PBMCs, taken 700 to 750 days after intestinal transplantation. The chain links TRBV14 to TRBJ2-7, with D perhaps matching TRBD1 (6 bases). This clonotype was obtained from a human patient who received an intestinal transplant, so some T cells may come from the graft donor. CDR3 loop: CASSQERDRPTTYEQYF. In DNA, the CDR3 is TGTGCCAGCAGCCAAGAACGCGACAGGCCCACGACCTACGAGCAGTACTTC.